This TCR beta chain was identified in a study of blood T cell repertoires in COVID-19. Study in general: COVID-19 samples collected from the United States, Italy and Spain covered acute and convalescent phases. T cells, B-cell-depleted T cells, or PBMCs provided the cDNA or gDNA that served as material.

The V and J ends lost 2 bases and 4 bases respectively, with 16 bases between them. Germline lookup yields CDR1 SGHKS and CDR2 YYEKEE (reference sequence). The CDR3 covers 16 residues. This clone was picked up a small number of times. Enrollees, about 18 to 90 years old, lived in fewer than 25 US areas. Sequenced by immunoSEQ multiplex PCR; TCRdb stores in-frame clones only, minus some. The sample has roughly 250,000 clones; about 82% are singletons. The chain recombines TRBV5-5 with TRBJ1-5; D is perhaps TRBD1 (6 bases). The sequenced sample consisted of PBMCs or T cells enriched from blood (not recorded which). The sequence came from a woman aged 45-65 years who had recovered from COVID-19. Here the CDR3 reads CASSFGAVRGNQPQHF. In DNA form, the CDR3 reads TGTGCCAGCAGCTTCGGGGCCGTGAGGGGGAATCAGCCCCAGCATTTT.